The 31 T cell receptor beta chains given below trace back to one sample, sequenced in a study of T cell repertoires in cytomegalovirus infection. TCRdb fed the reads into MiXCR, producing one record per CDR3 protein. The data show 150,000 to 200,000 distinct CDR3 sequences, 15% to 20% seen once. What was sequenced was PBMCs. Receptors originate from a human donor in good health (CMV status not recorded). Some clones in this sample may be carry-over from other donors' samples.

This clonotype was seen only once. The chain employs TRBV2 and TRBJ1-5; 9 bases fit TRBD1. Germline V gene data show CDR1 as SNHLY and CDR2 as FYNNEI. The length of the CDR3 is 19 residues. V was pared by 6 bases and J by 4 bases, with 19 bases of the junction left unmatched. Here the CDR3 DNA reads TGTGCCAGCAGAGAGAGACCCATCCAACGGGACAGGGATAATCAGCCCCAGCATTTT. It encodes CASRERPIQRDRDNQPQHF.

The chain has TRBV6-2 or TRBV6-3 and TRBJ1-2; D may be TRBD1 (5 bases). The length of the CDR3 is 12 residues. V lost 2 bases to trimming and J lost 10 bases, with 11 bases between them. Germline-derived CDR1 and CDR2 are MNHEY and SVGEGT. The CDR3 bases are TGTGCCAGCAGTTACCGGAGGGGCTCCTACACCTTC. This codes for CASSYRRGSYTF.

The chain joins TRBV20-1 to TRBJ1-3, with D perhaps TRBD1 (6 bases). V gave up 4 bases and J gave up 4 bases, with 17 bases separating them. Per the germline V gene, CDR1 is DFQATT and CDR2 is SNEGSKA (reference sequence). This CDR3 spans 15 amino acids. The CDR3 spells CSAIVQGIEGNTIYF. CDR3 bases: TGCAGTGCTATAGTCCAGGGGATAGAAGGAAACACCATATATTTT.

This clonotype was seen more than once but under ten times. The genes are TRBV19 and TRBJ2-5; D may correspond to TRBD1 or TRBD2 (6 bases each). The CDR3 is made up of 15 amino acids. Germline V lookup: CDR1 LNHDA, CDR2 SQIVND (reference sequence). Trimming pared 1 base from V and 1 base from J, leaving 10 bases between. Here the CDR3 reads CASSIVGGRQETQYF. In DNA, the CDR3 is TGTGCCAGTAGTATAGTAGGGGGGCGCCAAGAGACCCAGTACTTC.

This clonotype was picked up a small number of times. J is TRBJ2-7 and V is TRBV6-5; D gene unclear. This CDR3 has 13 amino acids. Germline loops: CDR1 MNHEY, CDR2 SVGAGI. The germline V and J ends were trimmed by 0 bases and 0 bases, with 3 bases remaining between them. The CDR3 loop reads CASSYSPSYEQYF. The DNA for the CDR3 is TGTGCCAGCAGTTACTCGCCCTCCTACGAGCAGTACTTC.

The chain carries TRBV10-3 and TRBJ2-5; a possible D gene is TRBD1 (6 bases). V lost 6 bases and J lost 4, with 9 bases in between. Germline loops: CDR1 ENHRY, CDR2 SYGVKD. There are 12 residues in the CDR3. DNA of the CDR3: TGTGCCATCAGCCAGGACAGAGAGACCCAGTACTTC. Translated, it gives CAISQDRETQYF.

This clonotype was seen more than once but under ten times. The chain couples TRBV28 to TRBJ2-5, with D tentatively TRBD2 (5 bases). CDR3 length: 13 amino acids. Trimming cost V 6 bases and J 4 bases, with 12 bases left between them. The V gene's germline CDR1 is MDHEN and CDR2 SYDVKM. The CDR3: CASSSLAPETQYF. The CDR3, as DNA: TGTGCCAGCAGCTCCCTAGCCCCAGAGACCCAGTACTTC.

This clonotype was seen only a few times. V gene TRBV29-1 combines with J gene TRBJ2-3; the D call may be TRBD1 or TRBD2 (5 bases each). The CDR3 consists of 13 residues. CDR1 and CDR2 from the germline V gene are SQVTM and ANQGSEA. The V end was cut by 1 base, the J end by 3 bases, with 8 bases between. CDR3 DNA: TGCAGCGTTGAAGTTTGGGGGACAGATACGCAGTATTTT. Translating it yields CSVEVWGTDTQYF.

In this sample, this clonotype turned up a few times. CDR3 bases: TGTGCCAGCAGCAAACAACAGCGGGGCCGGCGGTCCCAAGAGACCCAGTACTTC. Encoded protein: CASSKQQRGRRSQETQYF. The gene calls are TRBV11-3 and TRBJ2-5; 7 bases map to TRBD2. The CDR3 has 18 residues. Germline lookup yields CDR1 SGHNT and CDR2 YENEEA. V was pared by 5 bases and J by 1 base, with 16 bases of the junction left unmatched. The full variable domain, in which reference TRBV11-3 and TRBJ2-5 provide the parts outside the CDR3, is EAGVVQSPRYKIIEKKQPVAFWCNPISGHNTLYWYLQNLGQGPELLIRYENEEAVDDSQLPKDRFSAERLKGVDSTLKIQPAELGDSAVYLCASSKQQRGRRSQETQYFGPGTRLLVL.

This clonotype has a count of ten or more. In DNA, the CDR3 is TGTGCCAGCAGCTTAGGGAGAAACACCGGGGAGCTGTTTTTT. Translated, it gives CASSLGRNTGELFF. The chain has TRBV7-3 and TRBJ2-2; perhaps TRBD2 as D (5 bases). The germline V and J ends were trimmed by 2 bases and 2 bases, with 6 bases remaining between them. Germline V CDR1 and CDR2: SGHTA, FQGTGA. This CDR3 is 14 amino acids long.

This clonotype was counted ten times or more. The V gene is TRBV28, the J gene TRBJ2-1, with 9 bases lining up with TRBD2. The junction had 12 bases not matched to a gene; V was cut back by 6 bases and J by 6 bases. CDR1 and CDR2 (germline): MDHEN, SYDVKM. CDR3 length: 16 residues. The CDR3 sequence: CASSRQREVFFNEQFF. The CDR3 nucleotides are TGTGCCAGCAGCCGACAGCGGGAGGTTTTTTTCAATGAGCAGTTCTTC.

This chain links TRBV12-3 or TRBV12-4 with TRBJ1-4, with TRBD1 identical over 7 bases. V trimming: 6 bases; J trimming: 4 bases; junction bases outside the gene matches: 5. The CDR3 has 14 residues. The DNA for the CDR3 is TGTGCCAGCAGGACCGGGACAGTTAATGAAAAACTGTTTTTT. Residues: CASRTGTVNEKLFF.

The gene calls are TRBV7-4 and TRBJ1-2, with D unresolved. The ends were cut back, 3 bases at V and 8 bases at J, with 16 bases in the middle. The CDR3 runs to 14 residues. Germline loops: CDR1 SGHVT, CDR2 SQSDAQ. The CDR3 DNA reads as TGTGCCAGCAGCTTTAATACCGGGTCTCGGGGCTACACCTTC. Translation gives CASSFNTGSRGYTF.

Many counts were recorded for this clonotype. The V and J genes are TRBV12-3 or TRBV12-4 and TRBJ2-5, with D perhaps TRBD1 (5 bases). CDR3 size: 13 residues. Trimming cost V 8 bases and J 4 bases, with 14 bases left between them. CDR3 nucleotides: TGTGCCAGCTCCACCGGCCAGGGAGAGACCCAGTACTTC. It codes for CASSTGQGETQYF.

Points on this clonotype: Given a much more abundant clone one base away, this may be a read error. The chain recombines TRBV7-2 with TRBJ1-4; a weak D match, TRBD1 (6 bases). The CDR3 is made up of 15 amino acids. The V and J ends lost 9 bases and 5 bases respectively, with 19 bases between them. Germline CDR1 SGHTA, CDR2 FQGNSA. CDR3 sequence: CARRIGGPLNEKLFF. The CDR3 bases are TGTGCCAGAAGAATAGGGGGGCCACTAAATGAAAAACTGTTTTTT.

J is TRBJ2-5 and V is TRBV7-7; D is undetermined. Trimming cost V 3 bases and J 1 base, with 6 bases left between them. The length of the CDR3 is 13 residues. CDR1 is SSHAT, CDR2 FNYEAQ, per germline (reference sequence). This CDR3 is CASSLNFQETQYF. The CDR3, as DNA: TGTGCCAGCAGCTTGAACTTCCAAGAGACCCAGTACTTC.

Many counts were recorded for this clonotype. The chain links TRBV7-2 to TRBJ2-5; D may correspond to TRBD1 or TRBD2 (5 bases each). V lost 5 bases to trimming and J lost 9 bases, with 10 bases between them. CDR1 is SGHTA, CDR2 FQGNSA, per germline. The CDR3 extends over 11 amino acids. CDR3 region: CASSARGAQYF. The CDR3 region has the DNA TGTGCCAGCAGCGCTAGAGGGGCCCAGTACTTC.

This clonotype has more than one count but fewer than ten. The rearrangement links TRBV2 to TRBJ1-1; D uncertain. Germline values: CDR1 SNHLY, CDR2 FYNNEI. V shed 6 bases and J shed 0 bases, with 11 bases lying between them. The CDR3 covers 14 residues. The CDR3 region is CASRPGLVNTEAFF. In DNA form, the CDR3 reads TGTGCCAGCAGGCCCGGCTTAGTGAACACTGAAGCTTTCTTT.

The chain uses TRBV6-6 and TRBJ2-3, with a weak D call TRBD2 (5 bases). The CDR3 spans 14 residues. V lost 2 bases, J lost 0 bases, and 6 bases lay in between. Germline CDR1 MNHNY, CDR2 SVGAGI (reference sequence). CDR3 bases: TGTGCCAGCAGTTACGGACTCAGCACAGATACGCAGTATTTT. Translation: CASSYGLSTDTQYF.

The table lists this clonotype with a count of one. The J gene is TRBJ1-5, the V gene TRBV27; D gene ambiguous. Trimming took off 6 bases at V and 2 bases at J, with 14 bases between the two ends. The CDR3 has 15 amino acids. Germline lookup yields CDR1 MNHEY and CDR2 SMNVEV (reference sequence). The DNA of the CDR3 is TGTGCCAGCAGGCCGGCGGGTTGGGGCAATCAGCCCCAGCATTTT. Protein product: CASRPAGWGNQPQHF.

The table lists this clonotype with a few counts. CDR3: CASSLLGTENTGELFF. The CDR3 nucleotides are TGTGCCAGCAGCTTATTGGGCACCGAGAACACCGGGGAGCTGTTTTTT. The chain uses TRBV11-3 and TRBJ2-2; no reliable D call. CDR1 SGHNT and CDR2 YENEEA come from the germline V gene. The CDR3 is made up of 16 amino acids. V gave up 2 bases and J gave up 1 base, with 11 bases separating them.

This clonotype has just a few counts. The chain links TRBV5-1 to TRBJ2-7; D call uncertain. Looked up from germline, CDR1 is SGHRS and CDR2 is YFSETQ. There are 15 residues in the CDR3. Trimming removed 0 bases at V and 1 base at J, with 11 bases between. The CDR3 DNA sequence: TGCGCCAGCAGCTTGGAGTGGGGATTTTCCTACGAGCAGTACTTC. Translating gives CASSLEWGFSYEQYF.

V gene TRBV30 combines with J gene TRBJ1-2, with D perhaps TRBD1 (6 bases). Germline loops: CDR1 GTSNPN, CDR2 SVGIG (reference sequence). CDR3 size: 14 residues. Trimming took off 0 bases at V and 5 bases at J, with 13 bases between the two ends. CDR3 loop: CAWSVPGERYGYTF. CDR3 DNA: TGTGCCTGGAGTGTACCAGGGGAGAGATATGGCTACACCTTC.

This clonotype was counted once. The chain couples TRBV7-8 to TRBJ1-1; D not certain. The germline V gene encodes CDR1 SGHVS and CDR2 FQNEAQ. The CDR3 is 15 amino acids. V was shortened by 1 base and J by 5 bases, with 14 bases between the two germline ends. CDR3 nucleotides: TGTGCCAGCAGCTTAGAGGCGGGCAGTTGGACTGAAGCTTTCTTT. Its protein product is CASSLEAGSWTEAFF.

This clonotype turned up a few times. This rearrangement joins TRBV28 to TRBJ2-3, with 8 bases that match TRBD2. CDR3 length: 14 residues. CDR1 is MDHEN and CDR2 is SYDVKM in the germline V gene. The V gene end was trimmed by 5 bases and the J gene end by 13 bases; junction bases not matched to a gene: 14. The CDR3 DNA sequence: TGTGCCAGCAGTACCTCTAGCGGGCGAACCAAGAAGTATTTT. Protein sequence: CASSTSSGRTKKYF.

The genes are TRBV28 and TRBJ2-7, with 8 bases matching TRBD1. CDR1 and CDR2 (germline): MDHEN, SYDVKM. V shed 3 bases and J 1 base; nucleotides not matched to a gene: 5. This CDR3 contains 15 residues. CDR3 in amino acids: CASSLTGALSYEQYF. In DNA form, the CDR3 reads TGTGCCAGCAGTTTGACAGGGGCCTTATCCTACGAGCAGTACTTC.

This clonotype was detected only a few times. The CDR3 loop reads CATLPGQTVNSPLHF. The CDR3, as DNA: TGTGCCACGCTACCGGGACAAACCGTCAATTCACCCCTCCACTTT. The J gene is TRBJ1-6, the V gene TRBV6-5; tentative D call: TRBD1 (6 bases). V was trimmed by 10 bases and J by 7 bases, leaving 20 bases between them. Per the germline V gene, CDR1 is MNHEY and CDR2 is SVGAGI. The CDR3 sequence is 15 residues long.

This clonotype was counted ten times or more. This chain uses TRBV5-6 with TRBJ2-7; possible D gene TRBD2, 6 bases. This CDR3 contains 15 residues. The germline V and J ends were trimmed by 0 bases and 3 bases, with 13 bases remaining between them. Germline V CDR1 and CDR2: SGHDT, YYEEEE. This CDR3 reads CASSLAVGGGYEQYF. DNA for the CDR3: TGTGCCAGCAGCTTGGCTGTGGGGGGAGGCTACGAGCAGTACTTC.

The table lists this clonotype with a few counts. This sequence joins TRBV4-1 and TRBJ2-2; TRBD2 might be the D (5 bases). Germline CDR1 and CDR2: MGHRA and YSYEKL. The CDR3 runs 15 residues. Trimming cost V 3 bases and J 4 bases, with 12 bases left between them. The CDR3 DNA reads as TGCGCCAGCAGCCAGTCGGACTTAGCCACCGGGGAGCTGTTTTTT. Translating it yields CASSQSDLATGELFF.

V gene TRBV5-4 combines with J gene TRBJ1-2, with 8 bases matching TRBD1. Germline V gene data show CDR1 as SGHNT and CDR2 as YYREEE (reference sequence). Germline trimming cut 2 bases from V and 8 bases from J; bases unmatched to any gene: 8. The CDR3 is made up of 14 amino acids. The CDR3, as DNA: TGTGCCAGCAGCTTCAGCAGACAGGGGACGGGCTACACCTTC. This encodes CASSFSRQGTGYTF.

In this sample, this clonotype turned up many times. This sequence joins TRBV7-8 and TRBJ1-2; 8 positions agree with TRBD1. Germline-derived CDR1 and CDR2 are SGHVS and FQNEAQ. The CDR3 loop spans 13 amino acids. The V and J ends lost 3 bases and 8 bases, in that order; junction bases with no gene match: 5. CDR3 DNA: TGTGCCAGCAGCTTTGGGACAGGTCTGGGCTACACCTTC. It translates to CASSFGTGLGYTF. The variable domain in full, with the rest retrieved from reference TRBV7-8 and TRBJ1-2, is GAGVSQSPRYKVAKRGQDVALRCDPISGHVSLFWYQQALGQGPEFLTYFQNEAQLDKSGLPSDRFFAERPEGSVSTLKIQRTQQEDSAVYLCASSFGTGLGYTFGSGTRLTVV.